This T cell receptor (beta chain) stems from a study of T cells in Graves' hyperthyroidism and ophthalmopathy. Findings of the study overall: Median prediction lead before ophthalmopathy onset was 6.5 months with the model. Also found in blood were most expanded thyroid clonotypes above 0.001.

Absent ophthalmopathy progression within 18 months defined stable Graves' hyperthyroidism. Those patients with uncontrolled infection, other autoimmune disease, pregnancy or lactation were excluded. Amplification targeted TCR beta CDR3 regions from RNA transcripts. The TCR CDR3 was amplified in a first-round RT-PCR using the HTBI primer set. One entry per CDR3 protein results from TCRdb running MiXCR on the multiplex PCR reads. Here the sample spans around 350,000 distinct CDR3 sequences, approximately 20% being singletons. Germline-derived CDR1 and CDR2 are SEHNR and FQNEAQ (reference sequence). V lost 5 bases, J lost 4 bases, and 17 bases lay in between. This CDR3 region has 15 residues. This clonotype appeared many times. The antigen remains undetermined.

The clonotype comes from a woman in her late teens or twenties with Graves' hyperthyroidism. The sequencing input was blood. V usage is TRBV7-9 and J usage is TRBJ1-2; perhaps TRBD1 as D (5 bases). This CDR3 reads CASSPKMGVSYGYTF. The CDR3 coding sequence is TGTGCCAGCAGCCCCAAGATGGGGGTGAGCTATGGCTACACCTTC.